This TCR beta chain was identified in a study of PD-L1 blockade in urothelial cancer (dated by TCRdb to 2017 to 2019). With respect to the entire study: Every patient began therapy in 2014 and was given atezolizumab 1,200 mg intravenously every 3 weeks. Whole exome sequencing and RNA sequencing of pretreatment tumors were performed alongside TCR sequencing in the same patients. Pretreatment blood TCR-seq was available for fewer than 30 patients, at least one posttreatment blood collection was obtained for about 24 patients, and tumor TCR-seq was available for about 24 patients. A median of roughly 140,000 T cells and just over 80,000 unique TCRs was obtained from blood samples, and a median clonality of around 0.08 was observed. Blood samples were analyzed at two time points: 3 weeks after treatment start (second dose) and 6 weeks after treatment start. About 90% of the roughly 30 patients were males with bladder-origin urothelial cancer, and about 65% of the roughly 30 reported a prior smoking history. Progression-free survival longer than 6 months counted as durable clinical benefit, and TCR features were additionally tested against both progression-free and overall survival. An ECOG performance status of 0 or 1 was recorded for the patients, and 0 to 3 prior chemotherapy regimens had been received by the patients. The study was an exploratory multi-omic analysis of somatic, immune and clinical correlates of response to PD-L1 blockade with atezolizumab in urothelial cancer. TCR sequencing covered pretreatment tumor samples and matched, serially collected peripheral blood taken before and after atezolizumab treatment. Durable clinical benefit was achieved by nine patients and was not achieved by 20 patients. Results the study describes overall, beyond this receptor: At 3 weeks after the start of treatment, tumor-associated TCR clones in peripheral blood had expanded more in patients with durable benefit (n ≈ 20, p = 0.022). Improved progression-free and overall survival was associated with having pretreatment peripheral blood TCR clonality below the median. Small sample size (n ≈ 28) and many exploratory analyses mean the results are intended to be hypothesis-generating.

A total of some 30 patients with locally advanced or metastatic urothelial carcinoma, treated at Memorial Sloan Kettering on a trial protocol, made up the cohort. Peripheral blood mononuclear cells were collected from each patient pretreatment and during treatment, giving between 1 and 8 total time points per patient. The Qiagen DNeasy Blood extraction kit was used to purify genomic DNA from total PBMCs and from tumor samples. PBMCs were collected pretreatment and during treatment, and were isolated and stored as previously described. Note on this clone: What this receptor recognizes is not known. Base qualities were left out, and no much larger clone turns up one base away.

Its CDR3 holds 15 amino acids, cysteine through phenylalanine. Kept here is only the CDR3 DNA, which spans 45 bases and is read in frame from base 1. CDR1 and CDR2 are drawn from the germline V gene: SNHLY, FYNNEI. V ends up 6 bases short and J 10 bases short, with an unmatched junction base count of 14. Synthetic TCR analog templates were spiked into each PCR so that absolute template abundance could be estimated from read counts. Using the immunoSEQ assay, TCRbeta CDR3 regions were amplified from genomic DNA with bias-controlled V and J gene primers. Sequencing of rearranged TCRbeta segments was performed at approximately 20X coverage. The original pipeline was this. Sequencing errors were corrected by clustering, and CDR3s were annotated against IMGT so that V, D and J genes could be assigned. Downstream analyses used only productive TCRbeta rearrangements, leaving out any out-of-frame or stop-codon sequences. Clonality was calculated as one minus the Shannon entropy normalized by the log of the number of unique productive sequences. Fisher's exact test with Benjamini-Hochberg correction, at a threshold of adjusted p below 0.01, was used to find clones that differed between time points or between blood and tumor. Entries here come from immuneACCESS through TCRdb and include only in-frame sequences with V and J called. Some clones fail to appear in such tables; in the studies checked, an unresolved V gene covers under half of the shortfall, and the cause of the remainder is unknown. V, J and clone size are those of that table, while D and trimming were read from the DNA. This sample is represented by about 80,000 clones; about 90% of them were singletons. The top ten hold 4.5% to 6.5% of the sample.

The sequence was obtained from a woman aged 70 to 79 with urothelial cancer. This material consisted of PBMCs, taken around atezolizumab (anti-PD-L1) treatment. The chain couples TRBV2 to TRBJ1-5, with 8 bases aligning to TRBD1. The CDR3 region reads CASRLRTGQGRPQHF. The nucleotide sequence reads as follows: TGTGCCAGCAGGCTTCGGACAGGGCAAGGCAGACCCCAGCATTTT.